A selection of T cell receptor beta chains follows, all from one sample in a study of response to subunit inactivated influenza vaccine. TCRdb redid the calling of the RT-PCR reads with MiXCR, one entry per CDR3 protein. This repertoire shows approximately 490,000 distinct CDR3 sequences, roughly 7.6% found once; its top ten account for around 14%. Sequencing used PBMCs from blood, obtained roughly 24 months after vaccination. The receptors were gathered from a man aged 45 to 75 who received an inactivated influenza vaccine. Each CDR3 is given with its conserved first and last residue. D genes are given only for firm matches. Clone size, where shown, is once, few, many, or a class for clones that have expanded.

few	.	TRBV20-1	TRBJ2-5	CSARAIFQETQYF	TGCAGTGCTAGGGCGATCTTTCAAGAGACCCAGTACTTC
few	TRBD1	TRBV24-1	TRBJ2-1	CATSDLRSGQGAGEQFF	TGTGCCACCAGTGATTTGCGATCGGGACAGGGGGCTGGGGAGCAGTTCTTC
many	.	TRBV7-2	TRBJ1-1	CASSLSSTEAFF	TGTGCCAGCAGCTTATCCAGCACTGAAGCTTTCTTT
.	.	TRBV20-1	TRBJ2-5	CSARFLVAPMETQYF	TGCAGTGCACGATTTCTGGTTGCTCCAATGGAGACCCAGTACTTC
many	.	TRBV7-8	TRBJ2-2	CASSLRPGVGGELFF	TGTGCCAGCAGCTTAAGACCCGGGGTAGGCGGGGAGCTGTTTTTT
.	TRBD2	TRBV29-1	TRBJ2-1	CSVELRLAGVNEQFF	TGCAGCGTTGAATTGCGACTAGCGGGCGTCAATGAGCAGTTCTTC
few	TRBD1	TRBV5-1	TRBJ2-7	CASSLVFGTGSAYEQYF	TGCGCCAGCAGCTTGGTTTTCGGGACAGGGTCGGCCTACGAGCAGTACTTC
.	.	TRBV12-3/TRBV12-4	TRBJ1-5	CGSSFGRRHFQPQHF	TGTGGCAGCAGTTTCGGCAGGCGGCACTTCCAGCCCCAGCATTTT
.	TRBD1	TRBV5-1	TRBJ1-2	CASSLGTGGGDGYTF	TGCGCCAGCAGCTTGGGGACAGGGGGCGGCGATGGCTACACCTTC
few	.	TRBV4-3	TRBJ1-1	CASSLGFGGLRNTEAFF	TGCGCCAGCAGCCTGGGATTCGGGGGATTGAGGAACACTGAAGCTTTCTTT
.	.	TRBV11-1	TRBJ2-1	CASSPLRGRGFDEQFF	TGTGCCAGCAGCCCGCTCCGTGGGAGGGGGTTTGATGAGCAGTTCTTC
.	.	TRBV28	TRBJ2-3	CASSLGPGTNTDTQYF	TGTGCCAGCAGTTTAGGCCCCGGTACCAACACAGATACGCAGTATTTT
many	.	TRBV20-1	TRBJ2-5	CSALPSQETQYF	TGCAGTGCGCTTCCCTCCCAAGAGACCCAGTACTTC
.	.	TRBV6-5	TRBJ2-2	CASNTNTGELFF	TGTGCCAGCAACACGAACACCGGGGAGCTGTTTTTT
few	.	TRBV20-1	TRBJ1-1	CSASVRGGNTEAFF	TGCAGTGCTAGTGTGCGGGGGGGGAACACTGAAGCTTTCTTT
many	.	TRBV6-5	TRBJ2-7	CASSPGVGEQYF	TGTGCCAGCAGTCCAGGGGTTGGCGAGCAGTACTTC
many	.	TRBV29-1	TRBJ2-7	CSVRGGGSYEQYF	TGCAGCGTTCGGGGAGGGGGTTCATACGAGCAGTACTTC
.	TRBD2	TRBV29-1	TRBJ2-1	CSVEGGSSYNEQFF	TGCAGCGTTGAGGGCGGGAGTTCCTACAATGAGCAGTTCTTC